This paragraph covers one T cell receptor (beta chain) sequence. Its antigen remains unidentified. Patients were ruled out by autoimmune disease history or systemic immunosuppression. Profiled with immunoSEQ multiplex PCR; TCRdb holds only in-frame clones, not every one. The table shows about 49,000 clones, with less than 85% occurring only once. V shed 1 base and J shed 6 bases, with 9 bases lying between them. The germline V gene has CDR1 LGHNA and CDR2 YSLEER. The length of the CDR3 is 14 residues. These data are taken from a study of OX40 agonist ivuxolimab in advanced cancers. Overall study: Patients assigned to dose escalation were diagnosed with hepatocellular carcinoma, melanoma, renal cell or head and neck cancer. Participants averaged around 60 years of age (range about 23 to 90) and were around 85% male.

The study, taken as a whole, reports: At 0.1 to 3.0 mg/kg, CD4+ and CD8+ blood T cells expanded clonally by week 6.

The sample here was CD4+ or CD8+ T cells sorted from blood, taken in a trial of the OX40 agonist ivuxolimab. The TCR originated in an adult with an advanced solid tumor such as melanoma, head and neck, liver or kidney cancer. This chain links TRBV4-3 with TRBJ2-2; no firm D call. The CDR3 here is CASSQALPAGELFF. DNA of the CDR3: TGCGCCAGCAGCCAAGCCCTTCCCGCCGGGGAGCTGTTTTTT.